This passage covers 2 T cell receptor beta chains from one sample sequenced in a study of blood T cell repertoires in COVID-19. The repertoire was sequenced with immunoSEQ multiplex PCR; TCRdb's copy has only in-frame clones and lacks some. The table shows roughly 170,000 clones, with under 85% occurring only once. The sequenced sample was PBMCs or T cells enriched from blood (not recorded which). The receptors originated from a man aged 45-65 years who had recovered from COVID-19.

As to this clone: The same CDR3 is also encoded by other DNA sequences in this sample. The chain carries TRBV7-9 and TRBJ1-6, with D perhaps TRBD1 (6 bases). V lost 1 base and J lost 7, with 11 bases in between. Per germline, CDR1 SEHNR and CDR2 FQNEAQ (reference sequence). The CDR3 is 15 residues long. The CDR3 loop reads CASSLGWGPNSPLHF. The CDR3 DNA is TGTGCCAGCAGCTTAGGCTGGGGGCCAAATTCACCCCTCCACTTT.

This chain uses TRBV3-1 (or the pseudogene TRBV3-2) with TRBJ2-2; 9 bases map to TRBD1. Trimming removed 1 base from V and 6 bases from J; junction bases left unmatched: 9. Germline V gene lookup returns CDR1 LGHDT and CDR2 YNNKEL (reference sequence). CDR3 length: 17 residues. CDR3 loop: CASSQGLWTGVPGELFF. The CDR3 DNA sequence: TGTGCCAGCAGCCAAGGACTTTGGACAGGGGTGCCCGGGGAGCTGTTTTTT.